The TCR beta chain under discussion was sequenced for a study of vaccination effects on CD4 cells after COVID-19. In the study overall: IL-2 at about 10 IU/ml and peptides at 9.5 to 10 ug/ml were added to cultured PBMC, fewer than 2.5 million per well. The study's findings and limits: Just 1 of 255 vaccine-induced clones in healthy recipients was cross-reactive. Researchers reported few convalescent patients and no early post-infection timepoints in the study.

The protocol was immunoSEQ multiplex PCR, while the TCRdb copy is restricted to in-frame clones and leaves out a portion. The sample consists of approximately 31,000 clones, approximately 63% of them appearing once. In the case of this clone: What it binds is unknown.

The culture ran for roughly 10 days before CD4+ T cells were isolated. CDR1 and CDR2 (germline): SGHNT, YYREEE (reference sequence). V shed 0 bases and J shed 0 bases, with 12 bases lying between them. This CDR3 spans 16 amino acids. Specimen: CD4+ T cells from PBMCs cultured without peptide, collected before COVID-19 vaccination. The sequence was obtained from a human donor who received a COVID-19 vaccine. The rearrangement uses TRBV5-4 and TRBJ1-1; weak D call: TRBD1 (6 bases). CDR3 in amino acids: CASSLAAGQMNTEAFF. DNA for the CDR3: TGTGCCAGCAGCTTGGCGGCGGGACAAATGAACACTGAAGCTTTCTTT.